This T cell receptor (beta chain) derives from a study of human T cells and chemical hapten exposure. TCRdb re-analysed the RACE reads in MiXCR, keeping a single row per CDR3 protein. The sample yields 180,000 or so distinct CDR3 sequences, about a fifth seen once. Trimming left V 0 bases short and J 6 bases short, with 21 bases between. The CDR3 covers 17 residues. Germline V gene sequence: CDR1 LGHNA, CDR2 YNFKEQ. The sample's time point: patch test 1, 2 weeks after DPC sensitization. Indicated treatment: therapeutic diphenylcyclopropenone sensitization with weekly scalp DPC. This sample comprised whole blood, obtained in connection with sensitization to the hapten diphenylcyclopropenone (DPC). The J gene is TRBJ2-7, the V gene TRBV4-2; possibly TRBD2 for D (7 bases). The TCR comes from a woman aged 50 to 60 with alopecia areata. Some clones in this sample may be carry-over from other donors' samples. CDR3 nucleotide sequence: TGTGCCAGCAGCCAAGATCTGAGGGGGGAGGGCTTGTCCGAGCAGTACTTC. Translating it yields CASSQDLRGEGLSEQYF.